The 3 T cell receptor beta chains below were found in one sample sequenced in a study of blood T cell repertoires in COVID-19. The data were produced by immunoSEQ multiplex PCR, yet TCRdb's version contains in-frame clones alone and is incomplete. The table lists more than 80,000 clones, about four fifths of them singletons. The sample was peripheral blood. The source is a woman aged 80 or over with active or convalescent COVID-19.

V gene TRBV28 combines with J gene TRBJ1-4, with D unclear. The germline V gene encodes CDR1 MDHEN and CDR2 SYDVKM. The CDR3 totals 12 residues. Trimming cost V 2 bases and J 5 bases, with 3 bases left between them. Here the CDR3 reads CASSLRNEKLFF. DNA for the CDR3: TGTGCCAGCAGTTTACGGAATGAAAAACTGTTTTTT.

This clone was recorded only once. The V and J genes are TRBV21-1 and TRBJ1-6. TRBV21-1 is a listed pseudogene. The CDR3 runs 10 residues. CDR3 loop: CRQASSPLHF. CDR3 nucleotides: TGTCGGCAAGCGAGTTCACCCCTCCACTTT.

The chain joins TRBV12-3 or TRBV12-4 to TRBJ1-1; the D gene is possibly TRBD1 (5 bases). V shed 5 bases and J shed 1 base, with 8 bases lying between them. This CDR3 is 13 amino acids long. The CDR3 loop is CASSLGQNTEAFF. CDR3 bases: TGTGCCAGCAGTCTCGGACAGAACACTGAAGCTTTCTTT.